These 22 T cell receptor beta chains were sequenced from one sample in a study of blood T cell repertoires in COVID-19 (TCRdb year 2020). The library was obtained by the immunoSEQ multiplex PCR assay. In its TCRdb copy, this immuneACCESS table keeps in-frame sequences only and misses some clones. Where compared with another copy, unresolved V genes explain less than half of these, and the others have no known cause. Counted in this sample were about 400,000 clones; around 90% of them appeared once. The ten top clones hold roughly 2% of the sample. The source material was PBMCs or T cells enriched from blood (not recorded which). The origin of the receptors is a woman aged 40-49 years with acute COVID-19.

V is TRBV12-3 or TRBV12-4 and J is TRBJ2-1, with D hard to call. V lost 5 bases, J lost 6 bases, and 5 bases lay in between. This CDR3 is 11 amino acids long. The CDR3 region is CASSVSNEQFF. The CDR3 DNA sequence: TGTGCCAGCAGTGTTAGCAATGAGCAGTTCTTC.

CDR3 region: CASSPSDSYEQYF. The CDR3 DNA sequence: TGTGCCAGCAGTCCCAGTGACAGCTACGAGCAGTACTTC. The chain recombines TRBV6-5 with TRBJ2-7; TRBD1 might be the D (5 bases). Per the germline V gene, CDR1 is MNHEY and CDR2 is SVGAGI. The CDR3 sequence is 13 residues long. V lost 5 bases, J lost 3 bases, and 11 bases lay in between.

CDR3 residues: CASRGGSGYTF. CDR3 coding DNA: TGTGCCAGTCGGGGAGGCTCTGGCTACACCTTC. The V call is TRBV19, the J call TRBJ1-2; D call uncertain. The germline V gene has CDR1 LNHDA and CDR2 SQIVND (reference sequence). V gave up 8 bases and J gave up 7 bases, with 11 bases separating them. The CDR3 extends over 11 amino acids.

This clone was detected once. CDR3: CASSANRDGGYTF. CDR3 nucleotide sequence: TGCGCCAGCAGCGCGAACAGGGATGGCGGCTACACCTTC. The rearrangement uses TRBV5-1 and TRBJ1-2, with D perhaps TRBD1 (6 bases). Germline V CDR1 and CDR2: SGHRS, YFSETQ. Trimming pared 4 bases from V and 8 bases from J, leaving 15 bases between. The CDR3 runs to 13 residues. The variable domain in full, completed from reference TRBV5-1 and TRBJ1-2, reads KAGVTQTPRYLIKTRGQQVTLSCSPISGHRSVSWYQQTPGQGLQFLFEYFSETQRNKGNFPGRFSGRQFSNSRSEMNVSTLELGDSALYLCASSANRDGGYTFGSGTRLTVV.

The CDR3, as DNA: TGTGCCAGCAGCCAAATCGGGGGGGCCGCCTACAATGAGCAGTTCTTC. Amino acids: CASSQIGGAAYNEQFF. V gene TRBV3-1 (or the pseudogene TRBV3-2) combines with J gene TRBJ2-1, with 8 bases identical to TRBD2. The V segment lost 2 bases and the J segment 2 bases; nucleotides outside the gene matches: 5. The CDR3 is 16 residues long. The germline V gene has CDR1 LGHDT and CDR2 YNNKEL (reference sequence).

This sequence joins TRBV2 and TRBJ1-2; 7 positions agree with TRBD1. This CDR3 contains 15 residues. CDR1 is SNHLY, CDR2 FYNNEI, per germline. Trimming removed 5 bases from V and 4 bases from J; junction bases left unmatched: 10. The CDR3 is CASSSTGATTYGYTF. Written as DNA, the CDR3 is TGTGCCAGCAGTTCAACAGGGGCTACTACCTATGGCTACACCTTC.

The genes are TRBV2 and TRBJ1-2; TRBD1 agrees at 8 bases. With 6 bases clipped from V and 5 bases from J, the junction kept 11 bases outside the gene matches. The CDR3 covers 15 residues. CDR1 is SNHLY, CDR2 FYNNEI, per germline. This chain's CDR3 is CASSESGTGLYGYTF. DNA of the CDR3: TGTGCCAGCAGCGAAAGTGGGACAGGTTTATATGGCTACACCTTC.

This clone has a handful of counts. The chain joins TRBV5-4 to TRBJ2-7, with 9 bases matching TRBD1. The junction had 4 bases not matched to a gene; V was cut back by 6 bases and J by 3 bases. CDR3 length equals 13 residues. From germline, CDR1 is SGHNT and CDR2 YYREEE (reference sequence). CDR3 sequence reads: CASTRDRDYEQYF. The CDR3 DNA is TGTGCCAGCACCCGGGACAGGGACTACGAGCAGTACTTC.

V is TRBV2 and J is TRBJ2-3; weak D call: TRBD2 (5 bases). Germline loops: CDR1 SNHLY, CDR2 FYNNEI. V lost 7 bases to trimming and J lost 2 bases, with 7 bases between them. The CDR3 is made up of 12 amino acids. The CDR3 here is CASIGLTDTQYF. For the CDR3, the DNA is TGTGCCAGCATCGGACTCACAGATACGCAGTATTTT.

The DNA of the CDR3 is TGTGCCAGCAGTTTCCAGGGGGCCAACACTGAAGCTTTCTTT. It is translated as CASSFQGANTEAFF. This chain connects TRBV2 to TRBJ1-1; 8 nucleotides agree with TRBD1. With 5 bases clipped from V and 2 bases from J, the junction kept 4 bases outside the gene matches. This CDR3 has 14 amino acids. Germline loops: CDR1 SNHLY, CDR2 FYNNEI.

This clone was seen a few times. The chain carries TRBV4-1 and TRBJ1-5; tentatively, D is TRBD1 (6 bases). CDR1 and CDR2 (germline): MGHRA, YSYEKL. V was pared by 3 bases and J by 5 bases, with 11 bases between. The CDR3 extends over 14 amino acids. CDR3 DNA: TGCGCCAGCAGCCATACAGGGAGTTATCAGCCCCAGCATTTT. It translates to CASSHTGSYQPQHF.

The chain is built from TRBV7-6 and TRBJ1-6; no definite D call. The CDR3 totals 16 residues. Germline CDR1 is SGHVS and CDR2 is FNYEAQ. Trimming shortened V by 1 base and J by 9 bases, and 16 bases separated the two germline ends. The CDR3: CASSLGERLPGSPLHF. Here the CDR3 DNA reads TGTGCCAGCAGCTTAGGAGAACGTCTACCGGGTTCACCCCTCCACTTT. Filled out from reference TRBV7-6 and TRBJ1-6, the complete variable domain reads GAGVSQSPRYKVTKRGQDVALRCDPISGHVSLYWYRQALGQGPEFLTYFNYEAQQDKSGLPNDRFSAERPEGSISTLTIQRTEQRDSAMYRCASSLGERLPGSPLHFGNGTRLTVT.

This chain links TRBV4-1 with TRBJ1-3, with D possibly matching TRBD1 (5 bases). CDR1 and CDR2 (germline): MGHRA, YSYEKL. This CDR3 has 18 residues. The V gene lost 0 bases and the J gene lost 0 bases, with 15 bases spanning the gap. CDR3 loop: CASSQDRGSAVSGNTIYF. The CDR3 DNA reads as TGCGCCAGCAGCCAAGATAGGGGCTCGGCGGTCTCTGGAAACACCATATATTTT.

This chain joins TRBV5-4 and TRBJ2-3, with a weak D call TRBD1 (5 bases). Germline-derived CDR1 and CDR2 are SGHNT and YYREEE (reference sequence). Trimming stripped 2 bases from V and 5 bases from J, with 9 bases between. The CDR3 extends over 13 amino acids. The CDR3, as DNA: TGTGCCAGCAGCTTTCAGGGTGAAGATACGCAGTATTTT. It specifies CASSFQGEDTQYF.

The V and J genes are TRBV12-3 or TRBV12-4 and TRBJ1-2, with TRBD1 matching over 7 bases. CDR3 length equals 13 residues. Losses at the gene ends were 5 bases for V and 5 bases for J; bases not matched to a gene: 5. In nucleotides, the CDR3 is TGTGCCAGCAGTCAGGACAGGCCTTATGGCTACACCTTC. This gives the protein CASSQDRPYGYTF.

The chain joins TRBV2 to TRBJ1-2; the D is unclear. Per the germline V gene, CDR1 is SNHLY and CDR2 is FYNNEI. This CDR3 is built from 12 residues. The ends were cut back, 2 bases at V and 5 bases at J, with 6 bases in the middle. In nucleotides, the CDR3 is TGTGCCAGCAGTGAACCACATTATGGCTACACCTTC. It encodes CASSEPHYGYTF.

The V and J genes are TRBV6-4 and TRBJ1-1; D remains unclear. The V gene's germline CDR1 is MRHNA and CDR2 SNTAGT. This CDR3 is 13 amino acids long. With 5 bases removed from V and 0 bases from J, the gap between germline ends came to 7 bases. The CDR3 protein is CASSRLLNTEAFF. CDR3 bases: TGTGCCAGCAGTAGACTCTTGAACACTGAAGCTTTCTTT.

In its sample, this clone was seen once. V and J are TRBV7-2 and TRBJ2-7, with 12 bases identical to TRBD2. From germline, CDR1 is SGHTA and CDR2 FQGNSA. Losses at the gene ends were 5 bases for V and 3 bases for J; bases not matched to a gene: 2. This CDR3 contains 14 residues. The chain's CDR3 is CASSATSGGYEQYF. In nucleotides, the CDR3 is TGTGCCAGCAGCGCGACTAGCGGGGGCTACGAGCAGTACTTC.

CDR3 in amino acids: CASSSIEQFF. CDR3 DNA: TGTGCCAGCAGCAGTATTGAGCAGTTCTTC. This chain uses TRBV6-5 with TRBJ2-1; D ambiguous. The CDR3 consists of 10 residues. V dropped 6 bases and J dropped 9 bases, with 6 bases sitting between them. The germline gives CDR1 MNHEY, CDR2 SVGAGI.

The rearrangement joins TRBV28 to TRBJ2-5; TRBD1 matches 9 bases. This CDR3 is built from 15 residues. J lost 2 bases, V lost 3 bases, and 4 bases had no gene match. Germline V gene sequence: CDR1 MDHEN, CDR2 SYDVKM. The CDR3 protein is CASSFNRGLQETQYF. Here the CDR3 DNA reads TGTGCCAGCAGTTTTAACAGGGGGCTACAAGAGACCCAGTACTTC.

This clone was found once. This chain links TRBV19 with TRBJ1-2, with D uncertain. Trimming took off 9 bases at V and 1 base at J, with 18 bases between the two ends. This CDR3 region has 15 residues. Germline CDR1 reads LNHDA; CDR2 reads SQIVND (reference sequence). CDR3 bases: TGTGCCAGCCTGAGGGCGAGGGAAGATAACTATGGCTACACCTTC. Its protein is CASLRAREDNYGYTF.

The chain joins TRBV10-3 to TRBJ2-2, with 12 bases identical to TRBD2. Germline V gene lookup returns CDR1 ENHRY and CDR2 SYGVKD. The CDR3 totals 17 residues. Trimming cost V 7 bases and J 1 base; bases outside gene matches: 7. The CDR3 bases are TGTGCCATCATGTTGCCTAGCGGGGGGGAGAACACCGGGGAGCTGTTTTTT. This codes for CAIMLPSGGENTGELFF.